Below, one TCR beta chain is given with its context. There is no known antigen for this receptor. Qualities for individual bases were not recorded, and no much larger clone is one base off. Different DNA sequences within this sample yield the same CDR3. The data were obtained in a study of T cell responses to AZD1222 COVID-19 vaccine (TCRdb year 2021). Concerning the study at large: A total of 233 trial participants underwent TCR sequencing, of whom some 210 received two doses of AZD1222 and around 25 received two doses of the MenACWY control vaccine. Trial participants were enrolled into age subgroups of 18-55, 56-69 and 70-plus years, which contained 148, 28 and 57 TCR-sequenced participants, respectively. Broader findings and caveats from the paper: Epitopes outside the regions mutated in the B.1.351 and B.1.1.7 variants were reportedly recognized by nearly half of the unique spike-specific TCRs. The 56-69-year group was small, and its depth increase did not reach significance, likely because of low power. Participants were mostly white British, with more females than males. The authors suggested clonal diversity may have been underestimated. CD4 TCRs associated with the vaccine covered the entire spike protein, and the dominant responses were in regions 160-218 and 743-854. A significant rise in spike-specific TCR breadth and depth was observed after two AZD1222 doses relative to day 0 and relative to MenACWY recipients. Because no day 14 peak-response samples were available, repertoires were characterized only after the peak T cell response. Only six AZD1222 recipients were SARS-CoV-2 seropositive at baseline, limiting conclusions about previously exposed vaccinees.

CDR1 is given as LNHDA and CDR2 as SQIVND, both from the germline V gene (reference sequence). Trimming leaves V shorter by 5 bases and J shorter by 1 base, with the junction holding 1 base beyond the gene matches. The CDR3 numbers 15 residues from cysteine through phenylalanine. Of the read, only the CDR3 DNA is kept; its 45 bases are in frame from base 1. The CDR3 regions of human TCRbeta chains were analyzed by immunosequencing. The published analysis was carried out like this. TCRs in the repertoires were compared against a reference library of SARS-CoV-2-specific TCRs that had been generated with the MIRA antigen-specificity platform. Breadth was defined as the fraction of unique TCRs that were SARS-CoV-2-associated. Depth was defined as the fraction of total T cells that were SARS-CoV-2-associated. Using the MIRA data, every spike-specific TCR was mapped to the spike region that the TCR reacted to and assigned to either a CD4 or a CD8 class. Log10-transformed breadth and depth values were compared by one-way ANOVA with Sidak's multiple comparisons tests. The clones in this table, taken by TCRdb from immuneACCESS, are in-frame only. Not every clone is retained; where verified, under half of the shortfall comes from an unresolved V gene, and the cause of the rest is unknown. V, J and clone size are taken as reported in that table, and D and trimming were inferred from the DNA itself. Within this sample are approximately 110,000 clones, with more than 80% of them counted one time only. The ten top clones hold almost 4.5% of the sample.

In the paper's terms, the time point label means: about 28 days (+/-7) after the second vaccine dose. AZD1222 recipients given second doses at about 4 weeks or at about 12 weeks were pooled, since spike-specific TCR depth and breadth were not found to differ between the two schedules. The vaccinee samples were drawn from two UK trials, COV001 and COV002, one of which was a single-blind randomized controlled phase 2/3 trial testing AZD1222 (ChAdOx1 nCoV-19) in healthy adults. Trial participant PBMC samples were collected at day 0 and day 28 after the second dose for TCRbeta chain sequencing. Sequencing was performed on peripheral blood, taken 28 days after the second AZD1222 dose. This clonotype originated in an adult who received the AZD1222 COVID-19 vaccine. The chain employs TRBV19 and TRBJ2-3; 12 central nucleotides agree with TRBD2. The DNA is as follows: TGTGCCAGTAGTCGGACTAGCGGGGGCACAGATACGCAGTATTTT. It translates to CASSRTSGGTDTQYF. With all but the CDR3 taken from the reference TRBV19 and TRBJ2-3 genes, the full variable domain is: DGGITQSPKYLFRKEGQNVTLSCEQNLNHDAMYWYRQDPGQGLRLIYYSQIVNDFQKGDIAEGYSVSREKKESFPLTVTSAQKNPTAFYLCASSRTSGGTDTQYFGPGTRLTVL.